The next 20 T cell receptor beta chains were all read from a single sample in a study of cytomegalovirus exposure and HLA in healthy donors. TCRdb's copy holds only in-frame clones and misses some; the assay was immunoSEQ multiplex PCR. The sample contains a few hundred thousand clones, roughly 86% of which appear only once. The sample comprised PBMCs. The receptors shown here come from a man younger than 45 in good health and CMV-seronegative.

The V call is TRBV7-9, the J call TRBJ1-4, with D unclear. The CDR3 sequence is 14 residues long. Trimming took 5 bases from V and 7 from J, leaving 14 bases between them. Germline V lookup: CDR1 SEHNR, CDR2 FQNEAQ (reference sequence). CDR3 nucleotide sequence: TGTGCCAGCAGCCCCCCCCGGGGAGGTGAAAAACTGTTTTTT. Translation gives CASSPPRGGEKLFF.

V and J are TRBV13 and TRBJ1-1; tentative D call: TRBD1 (5 bases). The CDR3 is 15 amino acids. Trimming pared 4 bases from V and 0 bases from J, leaving 12 bases between. The germline gives CDR1 PRHDT, CDR2 FYEKMQ (reference sequence). The CDR3 nucleotides are TGTGCCAGCAGCTCTTGGGGGGAAATGAACACTGAAGCTTTCTTT. Its protein product is CASSSWGEMNTEAFF. Full variable domain (missing parts from reference TRBV13 and TRBJ1-1): AAGVIQSPRHLIKEKRETATLKCYPIPRHDTVYWYQQGPGQDPQFLISFYEKMQSDKGSIPDRFSAQQFSDYHSELNMSSLELGDSALYFCASSSWGEMNTEAFFGQGTRLTVV.

The chain recombines TRBV19 with TRBJ2-6, with 8 bases lining up with TRBD1. Germline-derived CDR1 and CDR2 are LNHDA and SQIVND (reference sequence). Unmatched junction bases numbered 4, after V lost 3 bases and J lost 0 bases. This CDR3 spans 17 amino acids. The CDR3 reads CASSIGQGVSGANVLTF. CDR3 bases: TGTGCCAGTAGTATCGGACAGGGTGTCTCTGGGGCCAACGTCCTGACTTTC. Together with reference TRBV19 and TRBJ2-6, the CDR3 gives the full variable domain: DGGITQSPKYLFRKEGQNVTLSCEQNLNHDAMYWYRQDPGQGLRLIYYSQIVNDFQKGDIAEGYSVSREKKESFPLTVTSAQKNPTAFYLCASSIGQGVSGANVLTFGAGSRLTVL.

J is TRBJ1-5 and V is TRBV4-3, with a weak D call TRBD1 (6 bases). Per germline, CDR1 LGHNA and CDR2 YSLEER. This CDR3 has 15 amino acids. The germline V and J ends were trimmed by 6 bases and 0 bases, with 12 bases remaining between them. The CDR3 sequence: CASREEQGSNQPQHF. CDR3 coding DNA: TGCGCCAGCAGAGAGGAACAGGGTAGCAATCAGCCCCAGCATTTT.

The rearrangement uses TRBV6-1 and TRBJ2-1, with D unclear. In germline, CDR1 is MNHNS, CDR2 SASEGT. The CDR3 has 12 residues. Trimming left V 5 bases short and J 6 bases short, with 8 bases between. The CDR3 here is CASSFLSNEQFF. As DNA, the CDR3 is TGTGCCAGCAGTTTCCTCTCCAATGAGCAGTTCTTC.

The gene calls are TRBV7-8 and TRBJ2-5; the D gene is possibly TRBD1 (5 bases). The germline V gene has CDR1 SGHVS and CDR2 FQNEAQ. The CDR3 has 14 residues. V lost 1 base and J lost 4, with 10 bases in between. The CDR3 DNA reads TGTGCCAGCAGCTTAGTCAGGGTACGAGAGACCCAGTACTTC. It codes for CASSLVRVRETQYF.

This chain connects TRBV9 to TRBJ2-1; 8 positions agree with TRBD2. Germline assignment: CDR1 SGDLS and CDR2 YYNGEE. Trimming removed 0 bases from V and 10 bases from J; junction bases left unmatched: 15. The CDR3 sequence is 17 residues long. The CDR3: CASSVEGGISGTREQFF. For the CDR3, the DNA is TGTGCCAGCAGCGTAGAGGGGGGAATTAGCGGGACCCGGGAGCAGTTCTTC.

This chain joins TRBV29-1 and TRBJ2-7; no clear D gene. Between the trimmed V and J ends, which lost 6 bases and 3 bases, there was a span of 12 bases. CDR1 is SQVTM, CDR2 ANQGSEA, per germline. There are 12 residues in the CDR3. The CDR3 nucleotides are TGCAGCGTCGAATACGGAGACTACGAGCAGTACTTC. Protein sequence: CSVEYGDYEQYF.

V usage is TRBV19 and J usage is TRBJ1-5, with TRBD1 identical over 9 bases. V lost 10 bases and J lost 3; bases outside the gene matches: 7. Germline loops: CDR1 LNHDA, CDR2 SQIVND (reference sequence). The length of the CDR3 is 14 residues. In nucleotides, the CDR3 is TGTGCCACCCCGACAGGGGGTGACAATCAGCCCCAGCATTTT. This translates into CATPTGGDNQPQHF.

The rearrangement joins TRBV5-6 to TRBJ2-7, with TRBD2 matching 9 bases. The CDR3 has 16 amino acids. CDR1 is SGHDT and CDR2 is YYEEEE in the germline V gene. The trim removed 3 bases at V and 0 bases at J, leaving 7 bases unmatched. The DNA for the CDR3 is TGTGCCAGCAGCTGGCGAAGGACTAGCGACTCCTACGAGCAGTACTTC. This translates into CASSWRRTSDSYEQYF.

This chain links TRBV6-1 with TRBJ1-3; D not certain. The CDR3 covers 15 residues. V was trimmed by 11 bases and J by 0 bases, leaving 17 bases between them. Germline assignment: CDR1 MNHNS and CDR2 SASEGT. The CDR3 nucleotides are TGTGCCCCTATCCGTTACTGCATCTCTGGAAACACCATATATTTT. Residues: CAPIRYCISGNTIYF.

The chain joins TRBV27 to TRBJ2-2; unclear D gene. V lost 3 bases, J lost 6 bases, and 8 bases lay in between. Germline CDR1 is MNHEY and CDR2 is SMNVEV (reference sequence). The CDR3 has 13 amino acids. CDR3 coding DNA: TGTGCCAGCAGTTTCCCGTCCGCCGGGGAGCTGTTTTTT. Translation: CASSFPSAGELFF.

V gene TRBV9 combines with J gene TRBJ2-5, with 8 bases identical to TRBD2. CDR3 length: 17 amino acids. The V gene end was trimmed by 0 bases and the J gene end by 2 bases; junction bases not matched to a gene: 9. CDR1 and CDR2 (germline): SGDLS, YYNGEE. The CDR3 sequence is CASSVGKGGGNQETQYF. The CDR3 DNA reads TGTGCCAGCAGCGTAGGGAAAGGCGGGGGGAATCAAGAGACCCAGTACTTC.

The chain links TRBV6-1 to TRBJ2-5; 7 bases map to TRBD1. Per germline, CDR1 MNHNS and CDR2 SASEGT. The CDR3 contains 13 residues. V shed 9 bases, J shed 6 bases, and the junction held 10 bases outside the gene matches. The CDR3: CASLETGRKTQYF. As DNA, the CDR3 is TGTGCCAGTTTAGAGACAGGGCGAAAGACCCAGTACTTC.

The chain has TRBV19 and TRBJ2-1; 11 nucleotides agree with TRBD2. Trimming cost V 4 bases and J 6 bases; bases outside gene matches: 5. From germline, CDR1 is LNHDA and CDR2 SQIVND (reference sequence). The CDR3 is 15 residues long. Here the CDR3 DNA reads TGTGCCAGTAGTACTCTAGCGGGGGGAACCAATGAGCAGTTCTTC. It encodes CASSTLAGGTNEQFF. Complete variable domain (other parts from reference TRBV19 and TRBJ2-1): DGGITQSPKYLFRKEGQNVTLSCEQNLNHDAMYWYRQDPGQGLRLIYYSQIVNDFQKGDIAEGYSVSREKKESFPLTVTSAQKNPTAFYLCASSTLAGGTNEQFFGPGTRLTVL.

CDR3 nucleotide sequence: TGTGCCAGCAGCATTACGCCGGGACTACAGACCGGGGAGCTGTTTTTT. This sequence encodes CASSITPGLQTGELFF. The gene calls are TRBV11-2 and TRBJ2-2, with TRBD2 matching over 7 bases. Germline CDR1 and CDR2: SGHAT and FQNNGV. With 5 bases clipped from V and 5 bases from J, the junction kept 11 bases outside the gene matches. The CDR3 length is 16 residues.

This CDR3 is CASSLGLALTYEQYF. The DNA of the CDR3 is TGTGCCAGCAGCTTAGGGCTAGCGTTAACCTACGAGCAGTACTTC. The chain combines TRBV5-5 with TRBJ2-7; D is perhaps TRBD2 (6 bases). Per germline, CDR1 SGHKS and CDR2 YYEKEE (reference sequence). The length of the CDR3 is 15 residues. V was cut by 2 bases and J by 2 bases, with 14 bases left in between.

This sequence joins TRBV7-9 and TRBJ2-7; 10 bases match TRBD1. V was pared by 5 bases and J by 3 bases, with 10 bases of the junction left unmatched. Germline CDR1 SEHNR, CDR2 FQNEAQ (reference sequence). This CDR3 is built from 16 residues. The CDR3 DNA reads as TGTGCCAGCAGCGCTATGACAGGGGGCGCGATCTACGAGCAGTACTTC. The encoded protein is CASSAMTGGAIYEQYF.

The chain couples TRBV5-4 to TRBJ1-2; the match to TRBD1 covers 9 bases. CDR3 size: 15 residues. Germline CDR1 and CDR2: SGHNT and YYREEE (reference sequence). V shed 3 bases and J 4 bases; nucleotides not matched to a gene: 7. The CDR3 reads CASSSDGQGTYGYTF. DNA of the CDR3: TGTGCCAGCAGCTCAGACGGACAGGGGACCTATGGCTACACCTTC.

This clone was detected only once. This rearrangement joins TRBV18 to TRBJ2-7, with 11 positions matching TRBD2. CDR1 and CDR2 (germline): KGHSH, LQKENI. J lost 3 bases, V lost 3 bases, and 4 bases had no gene match. The CDR3 runs to 15 residues. CDR3: CASSPAGLAGYEQYF. The CDR3 DNA reads TGTGCCAGCTCACCGGCTGGACTAGCGGGCTACGAGCAGTACTTC.